Below, 6 T cell receptor beta chains from the same sample are listed, as sequenced in a study of Graves' ophthalmopathy and Graves' hyperthyroidism. Amplified material comprised TCR beta CDR3 regions derived from RNA transcripts. Second-round multiplex PCR followed a first-round RT-PCR using HTBI primers. Each CDR3 protein is one row after TCRdb ran MiXCR on the multiplex PCR reads. The table shows about 480,000 distinct CDR3 sequences, with approximately 14% occurring only once. What was sequenced was blood. The receptors come from a woman aged 30 to 39 with Graves' ophthalmopathy.

V and J are TRBV5-1 and TRBJ1-2; 7 bases are a match to TRBD1. Trimming took 1 base from V and 4 from J; bases not matched to a gene: 10. The CDR3 runs 16 residues. Germline CDR1 is SGHRS and CDR2 is YFSETQ. The CDR3 bases are TGCGCCAGCAGCTTGCACGGCAGGGGGGTGTCCTATGGCTACACCTTC. Amino acid sequence: CASSLHGRGVSYGYTF.

In its sample, this clonotype was seen many times. This chain joins TRBV6-1 and TRBJ2-2; possible D gene TRBD2, 6 bases. This CDR3 spans 13 amino acids. V was pared by 6 bases and J by 4 bases, with 9 bases between. The germline V gene encodes CDR1 MNHNS and CDR2 SASEGT. The CDR3: CASSRDFTGELFF. The CDR3 nucleotides read TGTGCCAGCAGCCGGGACTTCACCGGGGAGCTGTTTTTT.

The CDR3: CASSSPGLGTGETQYF. CDR3 DNA sequence: TGTGCCAGCAGTTCCCCGGGACTAGGAACGGGAGAGACCCAGTACTTC. The chain has TRBV7-9 and TRBJ2-5, with 8 positions matching TRBD2. V dropped 6 bases and J dropped 4; count of bases not matched to a gene: 13. From germline, CDR1 is SEHNR and CDR2 FQNEAQ (reference sequence). CDR3 size: 16 residues.

Many counts were recorded for this clonotype. V usage is TRBV6-4 and J usage is TRBJ1-1, with TRBD1 identical over 7 bases. V shed 4 bases, J shed 3 bases, and the junction held 14 bases outside the gene matches. The CDR3 sequence is 17 residues long. Germline-derived CDR1 and CDR2 are MRHNA and SNTAGT. The CDR3 loop reads CASSALTGQMVDTEAFF. CDR3 coding DNA: TGTGCCAGCAGTGCTTTGACGGGACAGATGGTGGACACTGAAGCTTTCTTT.

This clonotype was found many times. The rearrangement links TRBV3-1 to TRBJ2-5; 15 bases are shared with TRBD2. The V gene end was trimmed by 6 bases and the J gene end by 4 bases; junction bases not matched to a gene: 6. The CDR3 has 16 amino acids. In germline, CDR1 is LGHDT, CDR2 YNNKEL (reference sequence). CDR3 sequence (DNA): TGTGCCAGCAGGGGGACTAGCGGGGGGCACCGAGAGACCCAGTACTTC. It translates to CASRGTSGGHRETQYF.

In this sample, this clonotype turned up many times. The rearrangement joins TRBV28 to TRBJ1-2, with TRBD1 matching 8 bases. J was trimmed by 7 bases and V by 8 bases; bases with no gene match: 9. CDR3 size: 13 residues. The germline gives CDR1 MDHEN, CDR2 SYDVKM. The CDR3 sequence: CASLSDRGVGYTF. The CDR3 DNA reads TGTGCCAGCTTATCAGACAGGGGAGTTGGCTACACCTTC.